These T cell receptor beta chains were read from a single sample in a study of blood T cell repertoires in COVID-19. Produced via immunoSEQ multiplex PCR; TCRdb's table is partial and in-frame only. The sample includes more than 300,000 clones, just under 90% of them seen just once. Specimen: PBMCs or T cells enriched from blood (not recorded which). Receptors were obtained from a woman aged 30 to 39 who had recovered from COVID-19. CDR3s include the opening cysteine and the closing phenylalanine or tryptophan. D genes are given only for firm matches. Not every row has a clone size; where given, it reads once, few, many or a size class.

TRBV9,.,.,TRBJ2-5,CASSGPFLAGVQETQYF,TGTGCCAGCAGCGGCCCCTTCTTGGCAGGGGTCCAAGAGACCCAGTACTTC
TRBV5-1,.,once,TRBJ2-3,CASIAGRAYTDTQYF,TGCGCCAGCATAGCCGGCAGAGCATACACAGATACGCAGTATTTT
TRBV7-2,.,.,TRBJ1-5,CASSLGAQPQHF,TGTGCCAGCAGCTTAGGGGCTCAGCCCCAGCATTTT
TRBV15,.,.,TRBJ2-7,CATSRDSWDTFYEQYF,TGTGCCACCAGCAGAGATAGTTGGGACACCTTCTACGAGCAGTACTTC
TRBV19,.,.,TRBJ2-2,CASSNTGNTLNTGELFF,TGTGCCAGTAGTAACACAGGGAATACTTTGAACACCGGGGAGCTGTTTTTT
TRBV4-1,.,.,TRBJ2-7,CASSQVRSYSAGEQYF,TGCGCCAGCAGCCAAGTCCGGAGCTACTCCGCTGGCGAGCAGTACTTC
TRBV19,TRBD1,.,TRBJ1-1,CASSPQGGEAFF,TGTGCCAGTAGTCCACAGGGGGGTGAAGCTTTCTTT
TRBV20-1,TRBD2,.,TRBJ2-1,CSASVAGGGHNEQFF,TGCAGTGCTAGTGTAGCGGGAGGGGGTCACAATGAGCAGTTCTTC
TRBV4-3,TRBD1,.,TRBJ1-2,CASSHGQGRYGYTF,TGCGCCAGCAGCCACGGACAGGGGAGGTATGGCTACACCTTC
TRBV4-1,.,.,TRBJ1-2,CASSQANYGYTF,TGCGCCAGCAGCCAAGCAAACTATGGCTACACCTTC